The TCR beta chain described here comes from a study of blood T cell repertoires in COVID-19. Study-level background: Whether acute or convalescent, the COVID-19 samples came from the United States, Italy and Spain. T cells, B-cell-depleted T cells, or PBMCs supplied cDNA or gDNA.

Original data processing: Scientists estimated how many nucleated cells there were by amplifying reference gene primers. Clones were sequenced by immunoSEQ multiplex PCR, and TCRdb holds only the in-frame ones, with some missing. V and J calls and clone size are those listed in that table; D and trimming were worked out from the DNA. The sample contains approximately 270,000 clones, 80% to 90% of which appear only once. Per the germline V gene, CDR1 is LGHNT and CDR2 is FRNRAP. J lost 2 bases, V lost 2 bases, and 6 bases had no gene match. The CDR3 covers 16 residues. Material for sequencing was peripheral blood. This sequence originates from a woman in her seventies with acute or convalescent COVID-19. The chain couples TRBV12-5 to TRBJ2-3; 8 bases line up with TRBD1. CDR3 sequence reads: CASGLFRTGFTDTQYF. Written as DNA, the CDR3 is TGTGCTAGTGGTTTGTTTAGGACAGGGTTCACAGATACGCAGTATTTT.